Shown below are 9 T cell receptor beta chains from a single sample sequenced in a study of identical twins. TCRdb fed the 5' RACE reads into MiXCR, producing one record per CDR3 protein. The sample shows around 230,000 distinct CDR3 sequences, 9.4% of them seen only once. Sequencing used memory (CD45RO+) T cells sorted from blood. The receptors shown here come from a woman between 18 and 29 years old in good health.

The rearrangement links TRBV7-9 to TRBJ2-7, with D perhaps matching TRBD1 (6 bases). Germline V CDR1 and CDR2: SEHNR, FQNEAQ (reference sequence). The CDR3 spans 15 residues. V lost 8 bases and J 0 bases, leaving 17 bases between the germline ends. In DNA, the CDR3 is TGTGCCAGCTCCGACACAGGGCAAGGCTCCTACGAGCAGTACTTC. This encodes CASSDTGQGSYEQYF.

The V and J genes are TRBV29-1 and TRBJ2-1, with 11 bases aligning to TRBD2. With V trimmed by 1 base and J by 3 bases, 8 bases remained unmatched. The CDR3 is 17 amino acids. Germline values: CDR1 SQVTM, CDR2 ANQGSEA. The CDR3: CSVEGGTSGLLYNEQFF. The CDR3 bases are TGCAGCGTTGAAGGGGGGACTAGCGGACTCCTCTACAATGAGCAGTTCTTC.

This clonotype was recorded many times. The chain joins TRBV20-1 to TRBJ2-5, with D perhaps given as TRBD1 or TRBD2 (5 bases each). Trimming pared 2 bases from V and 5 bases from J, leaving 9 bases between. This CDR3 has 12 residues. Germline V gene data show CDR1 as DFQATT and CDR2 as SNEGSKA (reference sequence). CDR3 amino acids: CSARQGGETQYF. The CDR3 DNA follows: TGCAGTGCTAGACAGGGCGGGGAGACCCAGTACTTC.

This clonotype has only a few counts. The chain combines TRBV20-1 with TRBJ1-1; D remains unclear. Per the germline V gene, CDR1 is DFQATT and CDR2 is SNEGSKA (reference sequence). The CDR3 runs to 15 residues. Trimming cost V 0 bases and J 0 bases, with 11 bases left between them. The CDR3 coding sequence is TGCAGTGCTAGAGATGAGAACAGAATGAACACTGAAGCTTTCTTT. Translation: CSARDENRMNTEAFF.

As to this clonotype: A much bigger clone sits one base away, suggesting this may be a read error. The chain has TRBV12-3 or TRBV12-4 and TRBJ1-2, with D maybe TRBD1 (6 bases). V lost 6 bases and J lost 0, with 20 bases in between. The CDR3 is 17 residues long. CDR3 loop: CASSRRVRGKANYGYTF. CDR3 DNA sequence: TGTGCCAGCAGCCGGAGGGTCAGGGGCAAGGCTAACTATGGCTACACCTTC.

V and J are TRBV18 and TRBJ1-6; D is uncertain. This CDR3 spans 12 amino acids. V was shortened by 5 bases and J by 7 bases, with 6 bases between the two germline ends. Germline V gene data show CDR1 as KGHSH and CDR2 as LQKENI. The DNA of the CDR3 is TGTGCCAGCTCAAAAGACAATTCACCCCTCCACTTT. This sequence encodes CASSKDNSPLHF.

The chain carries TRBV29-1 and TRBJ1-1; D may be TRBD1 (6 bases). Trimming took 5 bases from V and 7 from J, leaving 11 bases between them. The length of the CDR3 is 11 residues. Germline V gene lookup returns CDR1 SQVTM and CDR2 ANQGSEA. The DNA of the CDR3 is TGCAGCGTTAACAGGGTTGGTGAAGCTTTCTTT. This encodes CSVNRVGEAFF. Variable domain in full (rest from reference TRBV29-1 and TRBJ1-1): SAVISQKPSRDICQRGTSLTIQCQVDSQVTMMFWYRQQPGQSLTLIATANQGSEATYESGFVIDKFPISRPNLTFSTLTVSNMSPEDSSIYLCSVNRVGEAFFGQGTRLTVV.

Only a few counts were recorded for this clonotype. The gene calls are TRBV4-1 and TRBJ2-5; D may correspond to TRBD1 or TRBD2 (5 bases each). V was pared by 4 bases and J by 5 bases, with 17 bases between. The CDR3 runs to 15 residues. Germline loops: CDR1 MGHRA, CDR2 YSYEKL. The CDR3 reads CASSPLSGRGETQYF. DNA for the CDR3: TGCGCCAGCAGCCCCTTATCGGGGCGAGGGGAGACCCAGTACTTC.

The CDR3 DNA follows: TGTGCCAGCAGTGCCCAGGGGTATTCACCCCTCCACTTT. The encoded protein is CASSAQGYSPLHF. The chain has TRBV12-3 or TRBV12-4 and TRBJ1-6, with D perhaps matching TRBD1 (6 bases). V lost 5 bases to trimming and J lost 8 bases, with 10 bases between them. CDR3 length: 13 residues.